Described below is a single T cell receptor beta chain sequence and its context. What antigen it recognizes has not been identified. No much larger clonotype is one base removed from it; base qualities were not supplied. This record comes from a study of T cells in pancreatic ductal adenocarcinoma (dated by TCRdb to the late 2010s). Background on the whole study: To learn about the adaptive T-cell response arising naturally, investigators profiled where tumor-infiltrating CD8+ T cells, together with suppressive cells, were located within resected pancreatic ductal adenocarcinoma, how abundant they were, and what qualities they showed.

The paper's findings and limits, for the study overall: Compared with tumor samples, blood samples had more total productive templates and about 7.5-fold more unique clonotypes. T-cell clonality did not differ significantly between tumor and blood, with mean clonality about 0.12 in tumors and approximately 0.072 in blood. Because most pancreatic cancer patients present with inoperable disease, the resected cohort was biased toward the minority with early-stage disease. Comparisons of clonality between tumor and blood may be biased toward lower diversity because tumors are enriched in CD45RO+ effector T cells rather than naive T cells.

CDR1 and CDR2 are read off the germline V gene as SGHDT and YYEEEE. Relative to germline, V is 2 bases shorter and J is 0 bases shorter, with 12 bases between their ends. From the cysteine through the phenylalanine, the CDR3 covers 16 amino acids. The entry retains the CDR3 DNA only, 48 bases that are in frame from base 1. The immunoSEQ hsTCRB kit was used to amplify TCR beta CDR3 regions from genomic DNA. An Illumina HiSeq system was used for high-throughput TRB CDR3 sequencing. Turning to the authors' computational methods: The immunoSEQ software was used to analyze sequencing reads, and nonproductive sequences containing premature stops or frame-shifts were excluded. To calculate repertoire clonality, Shannon entropy was normalized by log2 of the number of unique productive sequences, and that value was subtracted from one. TCRdb retrieved this table from immuneACCESS and kept in-frame rearrangements only. Not all clones are present; in checked studies, unresolved V genes account for under half, and no reason is known for the remainder. Clonal size and the V and J genes are those of that table, whereas D and trimming came from the DNA. This sample gives approximately 19,000 clones in total; about nine tenths of them show up just once. Roughly 0.91% of the sample is held by the ten biggest clonotypes.

The pancreatic ductal adenocarcinoma patients who were selected had gone through surgery without receiving any neoadjuvant therapy. Peripheral blood was collected in heparin tubes, and PBMCs were isolated by histopaque density gradient and cryopreserved in around 9% DMSO. Using the DNeasy Blood and Tissue Kit along with Proteinase K and RNase treatment, genomic DNA was extracted from about seven PBMC specimens and 9 or 10 flash-frozen tumor specimens. Sequenced material: PBMCs. The V and J genes are TRBV5-6 and TRBJ2-1; TRBD1 is possibly the D segment (6 matching bases). This TCR came from a human donor with pancreatic ductal adenocarcinoma. For the CDR3, the sequence is CASSFGTLSSYNEQFF. The DNA is TGTGCCAGCAGCTTTGGGACACTGAGCTCCTACAATGAGCAGTTCTTC.